This record covers a single T cell receptor beta chain. Before they entered the study, exposed participants had met a COVID-19 case within 2 weeks. This CDR3 has 13 residues. CDR1 is SGHTA and CDR2 is FQGNSA in the germline V gene. V lost 0 bases to trimming and J lost 4 bases, with 6 bases between them. Authors' analysis steps: Reference gene primer amplification yielded estimated nucleated cell counts. Using immunoSEQ multiplex PCR, the repertoire was profiled, and TCRdb retains in-frame clones only, with some absent. Clonal size and the V and J genes are those of that table, whereas D and trimming came from the DNA. The sample records hundreds of thousands of clones, roughly 80% being singletons. This entry comes from a study of blood T cell repertoires in COVID-19.

The specimen was PBMCs or T cells enriched from blood (not recorded which). The rearrangement joins TRBV7-2 to TRBJ1-1; no clear D gene. This TCR was sampled from a woman between 40 and 55 years old who had been exposed to COVID-19. The CDR3 loop is CASSLAPSTEAFF. Here the CDR3 DNA reads TGTGCCAGCAGCTTAGCCCCGAGCACTGAAGCTTTCTTT.